This TCR beta chain was retrieved from a study of shared clonotypes between healthy human individuals. As concerns this clone: This probably arose from a read error, given a far larger clone one base away.

V gave up 0 bases and J gave up 4 bases, with 10 bases separating them. CDR1 SGHDT and CDR2 YYEEEE come from the germline V gene. The CDR3 has 14 amino acids. Sequencing on ten immunoSEQ deep assay plates was performed for unsorted PBMC DNA. Assay: immunoSEQ multiplex PCR; the TCRdb copy retains only in-frame clones and omits some. The data contain some 530,000 clones, over 70% of them singletons. Material: PBMCs. The receptor's source is a woman aged 40 to 49 in good health. Some clones in this sample may be carry-over from other donors' samples. V gene TRBV5-6 combines with J gene TRBJ1-2; unclear D gene. CDR3 DNA sequence: TGTGCCAGCAGCTTGGTCATGGACGGCTATGGCTACACCTTC. Translating gives CASSLVMDGYGYTF.